A single sample gave rise to the 27 T cell receptor beta chains below, sequenced in a study of tissue T cells after allogeneic stem cell transplantation. Profiling relied on immunoSEQ multiplex PCR, and the TCRdb table lists in-frame clones only, not all of them. Among approximately 6,600 clones listed, around 50% were seen once. Time point noted: mouse harvest day 7 after allogeneic transplant. Tail vein injection delivered 10^7 T-cell-depleted bone marrow cells and 10^6 splenic CD5+ T cells. Sequencing was performed on lymph node tissue. These TCRs come from a female BALB/c mouse given C57BL/6 T cells with graft-versus-host disease after an allogeneic hematopoietic cell transplant.

With respect to this clone: Gene names and germline refer to mouse. The read stops 1 residue short of the end of the CDR3; the missing end is completed from the germline J gene. J is TRBJ2-5 and V is TRBV13-3; D unresolved. There are 11 residues in the CDR3. CDR1 is NNHDY, CDR2 SYVADS, per germline. Trimming pared 1 base from V and 6 bases from J, leaving 3 bases between. CDR3 region: CASSDRDTQYF. Incomplete CDR3 DNA: TGTGCCAGCAGTGATAGGGACACCCAGTAC.

This clone is medium-sized (0.01 to 0.1%). Germline and genes here are mouse. The CDR3 extends 1 residue past the end of the read, so its final part is completed from the germline J gene. This chain uses TRBV19 with TRBJ2-5; 7 nucleotides line up with TRBD1. Unmatched junction bases numbered 4, after V lost 0 bases and J lost 0 bases. The CDR3 is 16 amino acids. The germline CDR1 and CDR2 sequences are FNHDT and SITEND (reference sequence). CDR3 region: CASSIDRGLNQDTQYF. Partial CDR3 DNA: TGTGCCAGCAGTATAGACAGGGGTCTTAACCAAGACACCCAGTAC.

About this clone: Genes and germline are mouse. The read ends 1 residue before the CDR3 terminus; that terminus is restored from the germline J gene. The chain couples TRBV16 to TRBJ2-7, with TRBD2 identical over 8 bases. Germline lookup yields CDR1 SGHSA and CDR2 FRNQAP. V lost 0 bases to trimming and J lost 0 bases; unmatched junction nucleotides: 4. There are 16 residues in the CDR3. The covered CDR3 bases are TGTGCAAGCAGCTTAGATGGGGGGGGGAGCTCCTATGAACAGTAC. It is translated as CASSLDGGGSSYEQY. The complete CDR3 protein is CASSLDGGGSSYEQYF. Together with reference TRBV16 and TRBJ2-7, the CDR3 gives the full variable domain: NAGVIQTPRHKVTGKGQEATLWCEPISGHSAVFWYRQTIVQGLEFLTYFRNQAPIDDSGMPKERFSAQMPNQSHSTLKIQSTQPQDSAVYLCASSLDGGGSSYEQYFGPGTRLTVL.

In regard to this clone: All gene names here are mouse names. The read terminates 1 residue ahead of where the CDR3 ends, so the germline J gene completes it. The chain carries TRBV26 and TRBJ1-2; tentative D call: TRBD1 (5 bases). The V and J ends lost 5 bases and 4 bases respectively, with 14 bases between them. The CDR3 consists of 14 residues. The V gene's germline CDR1 is KGHPV and CDR2 FQNQEV (reference sequence). CDR3 DNA (partial): TGTGCCAGCAGTTGGGACCGGAGGGGCTCCGACTACACC. Its protein product is CASSWDRRGSDYT. The full CDR3 protein reads CASSWDRRGSDYTF.

Comment on this clone: Mouse gene names apply. The CDR3 end falls 1 residue outside the read, so it is completed with the germline J gene. V and J are TRBV5 and TRBJ1-1, with 7 bases fitting TRBD1. Trimming took 3 bases from V and 0 from J; bases not matched to a gene: 4. This CDR3 comprises 15 residues. Germline CDR1 and CDR2: LGHNA and YNLKQL (reference sequence). CDR3 DNA (partial): TGTGCCAGCAGCCACAACAGGGGTGCAAACACAGAAGTCTTC. Encoded protein: CASSHNRGANTEVF. The complete CDR3 reads CASSHNRGANTEVFF.

Points on this clone: A far more abundant clone sits one base away, making this likely a read error. The gene symbols are mouse symbols. The read halts 1 residue ahead of the CDR3 end, with the missing end drawn from the germline J gene. The V call is TRBV13-2, the J call TRBJ1-4; 9 bases are a match to TRBD1. V shed 7 bases, J shed 7 bases, and the junction held 11 bases outside the gene matches. The CDR3 is 15 residues long. CDR1 NNHNN and CDR2 SYGAGS come from the germline V gene (reference sequence). The sequenced CDR3 bases are TGTGCCAGCAGTTCAGGCGGACAGGGGAGCGAAAGATTATTT. Translating it yields CASSSGGQGSERLF. The whole CDR3 sequence is CASSSGGQGSERLFF.

This clone was counted a few times. All gene names here are mouse names. The CDR3 end falls 1 residue outside the read, so it is completed with the germline J gene. The V call is TRBV23, the J call TRBJ1-2; the DNA was not used to check the table's D call, TRBD1. This CDR3 is built from 14 residues. Germline CDR1 is KGHTA and CDR2 is FQNQQP. The CDR3 bases that were read are TGCTCCAGCAGTCAAGAGGGGGCGGGGTCCGACTACACC. It codes for CSSSQEGAGSDYT. The full CDR3 protein reads CSSSQEGAGSDYTF. Full variable domain (outside the CDR3, taken from reference TRBV23 and TRBJ1-2): DAAVTQKPRYLIKMKGQEAEMKCIPEKGHTAVFWYQQKQSKELKFLIYFQNQQPLDQIDMVKERFSAVCPSSSLCSLGIRTCEAEDSALYLCSSSQEGAGSDYTFGSGTRLLVI.

This clone was observed a handful of times. The germline and genes are mouse ones. The read ends 1 residue before the CDR3 terminus; that terminus is restored from the germline J gene. The chain couples TRBV1 to TRBJ2-4; D tentatively reads TRBD1 or TRBD2 (6 bases each). Trimming removed 1 base from V and 8 bases from J, with 13 bases in between. The CDR3 totals 14 residues. CDR1 NSQYPW and CDR2 LRSPGD come from the germline V gene (reference sequence). CDR3 loop: CTCSAAGARSTLYF. The CDR3 DNA, read in part, is TGCACCTGCAGTGCAGCGGGGGCGCGAAGCACCTTGTAC.

A note on this clone: Genes here carry mouse names. The CDR3 goes on 1 residue after the read ends, and that part is filled in from the germline J gene. V and J are TRBV30 and TRBJ2-1; no reliable D call. V shed 4 bases and J shed 1 base, with 8 bases lying between them. The CDR3 length is 13 residues. CDR1 is SQVVS and CDR2 is ANEGSEA in the germline V gene. The CDR3: CSSTAGNYAEQFF. Incomplete CDR3 DNA: TGTAGTTCTACAGCAGGAAACTATGCTGAGCAGTTC.

Worth noting for this clone: Here the gene names and germline are mouse. Read sequence stops 1 residue before the CDR3 end, and the germline J gene provides the missing end. The chain carries TRBV12-2 and TRBJ1-4, with TRBD1 matching 12 bases. This CDR3 region has 15 residues. From germline, CDR1 is SGHLS and CDR2 HYDKME. V was clipped by 2 bases and J by 7 bases; unmatched bases: 4. CDR3 in amino acids: CASSPGQGAGERLFF. The sequenced CDR3 bases are TGTGCCAGCTCTCCGGGACAGGGGGCGGGCGAAAGATTATTT.

Concerning this clone itself: Gene names and germline refer to mouse. The observed sequence ends 1 residue before the CDR3 terminus, with the missing tail filled in from the germline J gene. V and J are TRBV30 and TRBJ2-5; D remains ambiguous. This CDR3 has 13 amino acids. Trimming stripped 3 bases from V and 2 bases from J, with 9 bases between. Germline V gene lookup returns CDR1 SQVVS and CDR2 ANEGSEA. CDR3 DNA (partial): TGTAGTTCTAGGCGAGGAAGCCAAGACACCCAGTAC. The encoded protein is CSSRRGSQDTQY. The full-length CDR3 reads as CSSRRGSQDTQYF.

Turning to this clone: Genes and germline come from the mouse. The read gets to within 1 residue of the CDR3 end, and the germline J gene fills in the rest. The V and J genes are TRBV26 and TRBJ1-2, with a possible D match to TRBD1 (6 bases). Looked up from germline, CDR1 is KGHPV and CDR2 is FQNQEV (reference sequence). Deletions cut 4 bases from V and 3 bases from J, with 9 bases between. There are 13 residues in the CDR3. CDR3: CASSRGAYSDYTF. CDR3 DNA (partial): TGTGCCAGCAGTCGGGGGGCGTACTCCGACTACACC.

As for this clone: Gene names follow the mouse nomenclature. Incomplete CDR3 DNA: TGTGCTAGCAGTAGGCTGGGACAAAACTATGCTGAGCAGTTC. Translation gives CASSRLGQNYAEQF. The whole CDR3 protein is CASSRLGQNYAEQFF. V gene TRBV17 combines with J gene TRBJ2-1; TRBD1 might be the D (6 bases). The sequence runs out 1 residue before the end of the CDR3; the remainder is reconstructed from the germline J gene. Germline V gene sequence: CDR1 MNHDT, CDR2 YYDKIL. V lost 3 bases and J 1 base, leaving 10 bases between the germline ends. The CDR3 is 15 amino acids.

This clone has only one observation. These gene names are mouse names. The CDR3 end is not reached by the read, which stops 1 residue before it; the germline J gene fills it in. This chain uses TRBV3 with TRBJ2-1, with D unclear. In germline, CDR1 is SNHLY, CDR2 FYNGKV (reference sequence). V lost 5 bases to trimming and J lost 2 bases, with 4 bases between them. This CDR3 has 12 residues. The CDR3 loop reads CASSRYYAEQFF. CDR3 bases read: TGTGCCAGCAGCAGATACTATGCTGAGCAGTTC.

As regards this clone: Germline and genes: mouse. The observed sequence ends 1 residue before the CDR3 terminus, with the missing tail filled in from the germline J gene. The chain employs TRBV3 and TRBJ2-3, with 7 bases identical to TRBD2. This CDR3 has 14 amino acids. Germline V gives CDR1 SNHLY, CDR2 FYNGKV (reference sequence). The J segment lost 3 bases and the V segment lost 0 bases, leaving 0 bases of the junction unmatched. This chain's CDR3 is CASSLAGGAETLYF. Incomplete CDR3 DNA: TGTGCCAGCAGCTTAGCTGGGGGGGCAGAAACGCTGTAT.

On this clone itself: Genes here carry mouse names. The CDR3 is cut off 1 residue early in the read; its end comes from the germline J gene. This chain links TRBV3 with TRBJ2-7; D gene unclear. In germline, CDR1 is SNHLY, CDR2 FYNGKV (reference sequence). The CDR3 has 12 amino acids. The ends were cut back, 5 bases at V and 0 bases at J, with 5 bases in the middle. The part of the CDR3 DNA that was read is TGTGCCAGCAGCCCGGGCTCCTATGAACAGTAC. Translating it yields CASSPGSYEQY. The whole CDR3 protein is CASSPGSYEQYF. Filled out from reference TRBV3 and TRBJ2-7, the complete variable domain reads GPKVLQIPSHQIIDMGQMVTLNCDPVSNHLYFYWYKQILGQQMEFLVNFYNGKVMEKSKLFKDQFSVERPDGSYFTLKIQPTALEDSAVYFCASSPGSYEQYFGPGTRLTVL.

In this sample, this clone is large. Germline and genes here are mouse. The observed sequence ends 1 residue before the CDR3 terminus, with the missing tail filled in from the germline J gene. The rearrangement joins TRBV5 to TRBJ2-1; TRBD2 matches 10 bases. After removal of 4 bases from V and 5 bases from J, the junction contained 5 bases not matched to a gene. This CDR3 comprises 15 residues. Germline CDR1 reads LGHNA; CDR2 reads YNLKQL (reference sequence). The chain's CDR3 is CASSPRWGGDAEQFF. CDR3 DNA, as far as it was read: TGTGCCAGCAGCCCTCGCTGGGGGGGCGATGCTGAGCAGTTC.

In the case of this clone: Genes and germline come from the mouse. The read stops 1 residue short of the end of the CDR3; the missing end is completed from the germline J gene. V gene TRBV26 combines with J gene TRBJ2-4; D unclear. The CDR3 covers 12 residues. Germline V gene lookup returns CDR1 KGHPV and CDR2 FQNQEV (reference sequence). Deletions cut 4 bases from V and 0 bases from J, with 2 bases between. CDR3 loop: CASSPSQNTLYF. The sequenced part of the CDR3 DNA is TGTGCCAGCAGTCCTAGTCAAAACACCTTGTAC.

This clone was counted a few times. Mouse names are used for the genes. The read gets to within 1 residue of the CDR3 end, and the germline J gene fills in the rest. V gene TRBV26 combines with J gene TRBJ1-5, with D possibly matching TRBD1 (5 bases). Germline CDR1 is KGHPV and CDR2 is FQNQEV (reference sequence). The CDR3 covers 12 residues. V was cut by 4 bases and J by 4 bases, with 5 bases left in between. The CDR3 sequence is CASSRQNQAPLF. The part of the CDR3 DNA that was read is TGTGCCAGCAGTCGACAGAACCAGGCTCCGCTT.

This clone has just a few counts. Mouse germline and gene names are used. CDR3 amino acids: CASSPIYAEQFF. The DNA read from the CDR3 is TGTGCCAGCTCCCCAATCTATGCTGAGCAGTTC. This sequence joins TRBV12-1 and TRBJ2-1; the D is unclear. The CDR3 end is not reached by the read, which stops 1 residue before it; the germline J gene fills it in. V was pared by 4 bases and J by 3 bases, with 6 bases between. Germline CDR1 and CDR2: SGHSN and HYEKVE. This CDR3 is 12 amino acids long. Based on the CDR3 plus reference TRBV12-1 and TRBJ2-1, the full variable domain is DSGVVQSPRHIIKEKGGRSVLTCIPISGHSNVVWYQQTLGKELKFLIQHYEKVERDKGFLPSRFSVQQFDDYHSEMNMSALELEDSAMYFCASSPIYAEQFFGPGTRLTVL.

About this clone itself: Gene names follow the mouse nomenclature. The read finishes 1 residue shy of the CDR3 end, and the germline J gene is used to complete it. This chain joins TRBV26 and TRBJ1-4; no clear D gene. This CDR3 contains 14 residues. Trimming took off 2 bases at V and 1 base at J, with 5 bases between the two ends. Germline CDR1 KGHPV, CDR2 FQNQEV (reference sequence). The CDR3 sequence: CASSLRSSNERLFF. CDR3 DNA, as far as it was read: TGTGCCAGCAGTCTGAGAAGTTCCAACGAAAGATTATTT. Supplemented by reference TRBV26 and TRBJ1-4, the full variable domain reads NSKVIQTPRYLVKGQGQKAKMRCIPEKGHPVVFWYQQNKNNEFKFLINFQNQEVLQQIDMTEKRFSAECPSNSPCSLEIQSSEAGDSALYLCASSLRSSNERLFFGHGTKLSVL.

Remarks on this clone: Genes and germline come from the mouse. The DNA ends 1 residue before the CDR3 does, and the rest of the CDR3 is filled in from the germline J gene. The genes are TRBV3 and TRBJ2-2; TRBD2 matches at 13 bases. V lost 5 bases and J lost 6; bases outside the gene matches: 3. The CDR3 sequence is 15 residues long. CDR1 and CDR2 (germline): SNHLY, FYNGKV (reference sequence). Incomplete CDR3 DNA: TGTGCCAGCAGCCCGGACTGGGGGGGCCCCGGGCAGCTCTAC. It codes for CASSPDWGGPGQLY. The CDR3 reads in full as CASSPDWGGPGQLYF.

Regarding this clone: All gene names here are mouse names. The read ends 1 residue before the CDR3 terminus; that terminus is restored from the germline J gene. This sequence joins TRBV26 and TRBJ2-5; no reliable D call. Germline lookup yields CDR1 KGHPV and CDR2 FQNQEV (reference sequence). This CDR3 contains 13 residues. The germline V and J ends were trimmed by 6 bases and 0 bases, with 7 bases remaining between them. The CDR3 sequence is CASRRRNQDTQYF. CDR3 DNA (partial): TGTGCCAGCAGGCGACGGAACCAAGACACCCAGTAC.

As to this clone: The gene symbols are mouse symbols. The read finishes 1 residue shy of the CDR3 end, and the germline J gene is used to complete it. This chain links TRBV13-2 with TRBJ1-5; D uncertain. CDR3 length equals 13 residues. Deletions cut 3 bases from V and 2 bases from J, with 6 bases between. Per germline, CDR1 NNHNN and CDR2 SYGAGS (reference sequence). The CDR3 bases that were read are TGTGCCAGCGGTGGTGGGGACAACCAGGCTCCGCTT. Amino acids: CASGGGDNQAPL. The whole CDR3 protein is CASGGGDNQAPLF.

In the case of this clone: Each gene name is a mouse one. Read data end 1 residue before the CDR3 end; the end is taken from the germline J gene. The chain links TRBV14 to TRBJ2-5; 11 bases are shared with TRBD2. The trim removed 2 bases at V and 2 bases at J, leaving 1 base unmatched. The CDR3 length is 15 residues. Germline V CDR1 and CDR2: SGHDT, FRDEAV. Incomplete CDR3 DNA: TGTGCCAGCAGTTTACTGGGGGGGCGCCAAGACACCCAGTAC. Translating gives CASSLLGGRQDTQY. The full CDR3 protein is CASSLLGGRQDTQYF.

For this clone: The germline and genes are mouse ones. The part of the CDR3 DNA that was read is TGTGCCAGCACCGGACAGAATTCTGGAAATACGCTCTAT. Its translation: CASTGQNSGNTLY. The whole CDR3 protein reads CASTGQNSGNTLYF. The chain combines TRBV3 with TRBJ1-3; perhaps TRBD1 as D (6 bases). The read finishes 1 residue shy of the CDR3 end, and the germline J gene is used to complete it. This CDR3 contains 14 residues. Germline values: CDR1 SNHLY, CDR2 FYNGKV (reference sequence). Trimming left V 7 bases short and J 0 bases short, with 10 bases between.

Remarks on this clone: Germline and genes: mouse. The missing CDR3 end, 1 residue past where the read stops, is filled in from the germline J gene. The chain uses TRBV13-2 and TRBJ2-7; TRBD2 matches 12 bases. CDR1 NNHNN and CDR2 SYGAGS come from the germline V gene (reference sequence). The CDR3 sequence is 15 residues long. V lost 2 bases, J lost 2 bases, and 2 bases stayed unmatched. The sequenced part of the CDR3 DNA is TGTGCCAGCGGTGACGGGACTGGGGGGACCTATGAACAGTAC. It specifies CASGDGTGGTYEQY. The whole CDR3 protein is CASGDGTGGTYEQYF.